This TCR beta chain emerged from a study of breast tumors, draining lymph nodes, adjacent tissues. Notes on the study in general: Compared with lymph nodes, tumors were less diverse; compared with nontumor tissue, more. Compared with basal-like, luminal-like tumors shared significantly more repertoire with nontumor tissue.

A single record per CDR3 protein comes from TCRdb applying MiXCR to the multiplex PCR reads. The sample includes about 63,000 distinct CDR3 sequences, 45% to 65% of them seen just once. This clonotype was recorded at least ten times. Its specificity is not known. V lost 4 bases to trimming and J lost 3 bases, with 16 bases between them. This CDR3 region has 15 residues. CDR1 and CDR2 from the germline V gene are MNHEY and SMNVEV (reference sequence). Sequenced material: breast tumor tissue. The TCR comes from a female donor with breast cancer. Some clones in this sample may be carry-over from other donors' samples. The chain combines TRBV27 with TRBJ2-7; D may be TRBD1 or TRBD2 (5 bases each). CDR3 protein: CASSYSGTNLYEQYF. The CDR3 region has the DNA TGTGCCAGCAGTTACTCCGGGACGAACCTCTACGAGCAGTACTTC.